These T cell receptor beta chains were read from a single sample in a study of shared clonotypes between healthy human individuals. The repertoire was sequenced with immunoSEQ multiplex PCR; TCRdb's copy has only in-frame clones and lacks some. The sample has fewer than 600,000 clones, 60% to 80% seen once. Sequencing input: PBMCs. Receptor source: a woman in her thirties or forties in good health. Some clones in this sample may be carry-over from other donors' samples. Both conserved end residues are trimmed from each CDR3. Not every row has a clone size; where given, it reads once, few, many or a size class.

V gene	J gene	clone size	CDR3 protein
TRBV11-3	TRBJ2-7	.	ASSLEAGSYEQY
TRBV9	TRBJ2-2	.	ASSASGEGVAGELF
TRBV19	TRBJ1-1	.	ASSKWDRGPEAF
TRBV28	TRBJ1-2	few	ASRIRDLYGYT
TRBV14	TRBJ1-1	.	ASSRPGGGDGTEAF
TRBV5-1	TRBJ2-3	.	ASSLAGGGPGTDTQY
TRBV5-1	TRBJ2-2	few	ASRKSGSGTGELF
TRBV14	TRBJ1-2	.	ASSQTPTVGYT
TRBV4-2	TRBJ2-1	.	ASSPWTSGSSYNEQF
TRBV7-3	TRBJ2-7	.	ASSPLGGGTLQY
TRBV7-2	TRBJ2-7	.	ASSPPSGRSSYEQY
TRBV14	TRBJ2-1	.	ASSPLLAGRYNEQF
TRBV6-4	TRBJ1-1	once	ASSPAGTGVGEAF
TRBV30	TRBJ1-4	once	AWSWGANEKLF
TRBV11-1	TRBJ2-2	.	ASSSPNTGELF
TRBV7-2	TRBJ1-2	many	ASSLGGQASYGYT
TRBV18	.	.	ASSVGTGTHEQY
TRBV7-8	TRBJ2-1	.	ASSLTFASEQF
TRBV27	TRBJ2-1	.	ASSLTSKNEQF
TRBV28	TRBJ1-5	.	ASSTGLRLIQPQH
TRBV5-6	TRBJ2-7	.	ASSLGAYEQY
TRBV7-2	TRBJ1-4	.	ASSSRATNEKLF
TRBV28	TRBJ2-5	many	ASSLPRQGRETQY
TRBV7-1	TRBJ2-1	.	ASSSNPMGGQF
TRBV4-3	TRBJ2-7	.	ASSLLTGTPYEQY
TRBV7-6	TRBJ2-3	.	ASSPNLGLADRAQY
TRBV28	TRBJ2-7	.	ASSAPGIHEQY
TRBV2	.	.	ASRATPGLDHEQY
TRBV19	TRBJ2-2	.	ASRLLRGQDYRNTGELF
TRBV28	TRBJ2-1	.	ASSLLGTSRFYEQF
TRBV4-3	TRBJ2-1	.	ASSQDLAGAYNEQF
TRBV7-2	TRBJ2-1	.	ASSLVGGMVNEQF
TRBV5-1	TRBJ2-7	few	ASSDVGSNEQY
TRBV28	TRBJ1-2	few	ASSSGQGTFGGYT
TRBV25-1	TRBJ1-1	.	ASSERGTEAF
TRBV30	TRBJ2-1	.	AWSPLTHRGAPSYNEQF
TRBV5-1	TRBJ1-1	.	ASSLTVGFMNTEAF